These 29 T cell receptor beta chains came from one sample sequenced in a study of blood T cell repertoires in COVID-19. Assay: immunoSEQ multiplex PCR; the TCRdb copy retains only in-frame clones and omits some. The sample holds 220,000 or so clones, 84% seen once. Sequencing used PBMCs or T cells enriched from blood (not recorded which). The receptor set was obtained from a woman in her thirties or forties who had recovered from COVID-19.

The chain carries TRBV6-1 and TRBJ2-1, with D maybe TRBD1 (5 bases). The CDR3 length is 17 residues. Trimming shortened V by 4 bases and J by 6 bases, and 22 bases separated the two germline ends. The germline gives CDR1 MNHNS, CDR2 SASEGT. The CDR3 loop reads CASSGIGRTNYGNEQFF. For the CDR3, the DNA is TGTGCCAGCAGTGGGATAGGAAGGACAAATTATGGCAATGAGCAGTTCTTC.

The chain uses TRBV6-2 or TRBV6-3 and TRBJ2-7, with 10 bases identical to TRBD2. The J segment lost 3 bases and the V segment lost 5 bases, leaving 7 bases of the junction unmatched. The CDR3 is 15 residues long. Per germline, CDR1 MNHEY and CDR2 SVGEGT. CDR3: CASSRSGRAFYEQYF. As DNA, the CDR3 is TGTGCCAGCAGTAGAAGCGGGAGGGCCTTCTACGAGCAGTACTTC.

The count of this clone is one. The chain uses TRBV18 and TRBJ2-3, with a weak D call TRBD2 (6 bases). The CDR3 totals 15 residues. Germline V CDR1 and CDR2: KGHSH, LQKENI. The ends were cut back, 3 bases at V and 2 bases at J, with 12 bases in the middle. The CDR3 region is CASSPGSGYTDTQYF. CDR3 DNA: TGTGCCAGCTCACCCGGTAGCGGATACACAGATACGCAGTATTTT.

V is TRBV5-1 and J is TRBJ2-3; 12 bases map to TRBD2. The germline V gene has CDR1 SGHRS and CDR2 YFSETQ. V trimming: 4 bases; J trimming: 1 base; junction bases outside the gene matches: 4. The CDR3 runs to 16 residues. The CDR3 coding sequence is TGCGCCAGCAGCCCTGGGACTAGCGGGCGCACAGATACGCAGTATTTT. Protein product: CASSPGTSGRTDTQYF.

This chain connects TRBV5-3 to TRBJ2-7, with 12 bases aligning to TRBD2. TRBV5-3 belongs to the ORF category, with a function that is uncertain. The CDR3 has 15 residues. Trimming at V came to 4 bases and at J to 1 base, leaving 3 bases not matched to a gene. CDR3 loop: CARSGTSGRSYEQYV. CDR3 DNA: TGTGCCAGAAGCGGAACTAGCGGGAGGTCCTACGAGCAGTACGTC.

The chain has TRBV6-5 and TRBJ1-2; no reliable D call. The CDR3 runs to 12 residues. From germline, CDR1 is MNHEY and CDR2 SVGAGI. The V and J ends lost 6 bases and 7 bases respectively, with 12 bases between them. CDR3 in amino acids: CASSSLRGGYTF. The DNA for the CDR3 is TGTGCCAGCAGCTCTCTGCGAGGTGGCTACACCTTC.

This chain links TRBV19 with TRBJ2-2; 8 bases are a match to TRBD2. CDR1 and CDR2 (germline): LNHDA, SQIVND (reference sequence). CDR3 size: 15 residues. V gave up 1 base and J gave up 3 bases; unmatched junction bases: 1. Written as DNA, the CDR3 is TGTGCCAGTAGTATAGCGGGAGGGGACACCGGGGAGCTGTTTTTT. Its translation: CASSIAGGDTGELFF.

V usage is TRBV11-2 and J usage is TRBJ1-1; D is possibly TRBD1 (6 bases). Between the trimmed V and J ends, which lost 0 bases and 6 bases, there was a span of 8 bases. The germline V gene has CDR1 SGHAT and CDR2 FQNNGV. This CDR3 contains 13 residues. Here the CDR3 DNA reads TGTGCCAGCAGCTTAGATCGGACAGCTGAAGCTTTCTTT. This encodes CASSLDRTAEAFF.

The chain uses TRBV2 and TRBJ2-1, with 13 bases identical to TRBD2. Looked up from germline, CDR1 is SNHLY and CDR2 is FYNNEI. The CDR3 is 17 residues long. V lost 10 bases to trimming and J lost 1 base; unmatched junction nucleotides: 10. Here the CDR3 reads CATQLAGGSQSYNEQFF. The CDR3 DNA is TGTGCCACCCAACTAGCGGGAGGGTCCCAGTCCTACAATGAGCAGTTCTTC.

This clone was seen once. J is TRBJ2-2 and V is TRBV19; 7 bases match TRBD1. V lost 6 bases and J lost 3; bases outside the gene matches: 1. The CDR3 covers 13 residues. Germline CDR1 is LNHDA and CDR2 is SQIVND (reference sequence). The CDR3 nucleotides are TGTGCCAGTAGGACAGGGCACACCGGGGAGCTGTTTTTT. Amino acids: CASRTGHTGELFF.

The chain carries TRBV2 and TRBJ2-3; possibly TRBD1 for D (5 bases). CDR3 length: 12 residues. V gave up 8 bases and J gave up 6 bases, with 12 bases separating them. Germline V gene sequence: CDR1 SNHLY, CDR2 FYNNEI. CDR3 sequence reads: CASSQVLDTQYF. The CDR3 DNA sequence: TGTGCCAGCTCACAGGTACTCGATACGCAGTATTTT.

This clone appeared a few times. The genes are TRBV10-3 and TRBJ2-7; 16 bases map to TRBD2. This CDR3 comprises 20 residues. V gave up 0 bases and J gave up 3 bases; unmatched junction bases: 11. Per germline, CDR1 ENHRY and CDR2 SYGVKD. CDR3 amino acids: CAISESRGLAGGPRNYEQYF. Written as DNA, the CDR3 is TGTGCCATCAGTGAGTCGAGGGGACTAGCGGGAGGGCCTAGGAACTACGAGCAGTACTTC.

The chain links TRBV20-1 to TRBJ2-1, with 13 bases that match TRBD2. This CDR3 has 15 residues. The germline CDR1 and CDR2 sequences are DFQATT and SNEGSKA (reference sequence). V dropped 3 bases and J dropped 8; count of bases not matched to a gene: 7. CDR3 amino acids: CSASRGLAGWDEQFF. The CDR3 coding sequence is TGCAGTGCTAGTAGGGGACTAGCGGGATGGGATGAGCAGTTCTTC.

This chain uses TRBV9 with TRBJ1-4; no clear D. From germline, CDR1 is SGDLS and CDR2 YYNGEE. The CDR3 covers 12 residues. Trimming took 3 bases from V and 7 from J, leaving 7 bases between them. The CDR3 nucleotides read TGTGCCAGCAGCGCCTCGGGTGAAAAACTGTTTTTT. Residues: CASSASGEKLFF.

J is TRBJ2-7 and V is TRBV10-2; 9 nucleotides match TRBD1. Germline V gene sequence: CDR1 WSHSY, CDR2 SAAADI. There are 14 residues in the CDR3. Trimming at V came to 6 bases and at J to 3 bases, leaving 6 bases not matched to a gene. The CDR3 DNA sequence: TGCGCCAGCAGGGCCGGGACAGGGTTCTACGAGCAGTACTTC. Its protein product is CASRAGTGFYEQYF.

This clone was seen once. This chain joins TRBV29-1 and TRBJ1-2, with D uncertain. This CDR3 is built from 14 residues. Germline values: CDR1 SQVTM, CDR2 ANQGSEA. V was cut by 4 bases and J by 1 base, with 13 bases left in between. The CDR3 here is CSVGKTSYNYGYTF. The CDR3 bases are TGCAGCGTTGGGAAGACTTCTTATAACTATGGCTACACCTTC.

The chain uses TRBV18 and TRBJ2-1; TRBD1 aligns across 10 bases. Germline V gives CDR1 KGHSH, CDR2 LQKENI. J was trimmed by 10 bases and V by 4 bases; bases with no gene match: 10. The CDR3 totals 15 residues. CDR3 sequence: CASSQDRGGFGEQFF. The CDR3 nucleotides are TGTGCCAGCTCACAGGACAGGGGGGGTTTTGGAGAGCAGTTCTTC.

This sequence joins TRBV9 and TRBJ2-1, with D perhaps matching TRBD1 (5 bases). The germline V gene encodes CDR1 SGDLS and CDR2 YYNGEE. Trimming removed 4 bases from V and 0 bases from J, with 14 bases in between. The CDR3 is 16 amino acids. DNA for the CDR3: TGTGCCAGCAGCCCTAGAGGAGACAGCTCCTACAATGAGCAGTTCTTC. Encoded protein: CASSPRGDSSYNEQFF.

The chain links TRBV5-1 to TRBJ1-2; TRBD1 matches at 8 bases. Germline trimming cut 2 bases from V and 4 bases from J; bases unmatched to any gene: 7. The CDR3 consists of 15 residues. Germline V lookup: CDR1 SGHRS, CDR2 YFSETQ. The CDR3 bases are TGCGCCAGCAGCTTCGGGGACAGGACTTTCTATGGCTACACCTTC. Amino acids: CASSFGDRTFYGYTF.

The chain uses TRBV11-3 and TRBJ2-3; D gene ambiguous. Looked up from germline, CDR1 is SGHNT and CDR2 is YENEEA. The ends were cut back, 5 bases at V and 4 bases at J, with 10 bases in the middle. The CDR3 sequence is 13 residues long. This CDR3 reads CASSARWPDTQYF. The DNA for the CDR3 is TGTGCCAGCAGCGCGAGGTGGCCAGATACGCAGTATTTT.

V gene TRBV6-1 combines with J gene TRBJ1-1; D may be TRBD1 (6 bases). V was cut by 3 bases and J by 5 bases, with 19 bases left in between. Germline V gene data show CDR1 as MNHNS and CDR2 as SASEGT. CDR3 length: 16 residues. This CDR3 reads CASSDGGAAGMTEAFF. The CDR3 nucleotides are TGTGCCAGCAGTGATGGGGGGGCGGCGGGTATGACTGAAGCTTTCTTT.

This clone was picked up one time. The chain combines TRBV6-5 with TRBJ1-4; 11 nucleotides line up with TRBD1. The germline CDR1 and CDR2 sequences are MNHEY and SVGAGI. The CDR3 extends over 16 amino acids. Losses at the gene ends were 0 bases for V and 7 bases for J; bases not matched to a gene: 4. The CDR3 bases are TGTGCCAGCAGTTACTCCGGACAGGGGGCGGGTGAAAAACTGTTTTTT. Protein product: CASSYSGQGAGEKLFF.

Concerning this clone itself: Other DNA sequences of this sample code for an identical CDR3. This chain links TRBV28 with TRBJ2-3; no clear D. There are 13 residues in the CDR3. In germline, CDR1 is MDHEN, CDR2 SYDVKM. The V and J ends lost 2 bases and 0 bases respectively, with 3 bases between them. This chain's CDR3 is CASSLGSTDTQYF. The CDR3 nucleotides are TGTGCCAGCAGTTTAGGCAGCACAGATACGCAGTATTTT.

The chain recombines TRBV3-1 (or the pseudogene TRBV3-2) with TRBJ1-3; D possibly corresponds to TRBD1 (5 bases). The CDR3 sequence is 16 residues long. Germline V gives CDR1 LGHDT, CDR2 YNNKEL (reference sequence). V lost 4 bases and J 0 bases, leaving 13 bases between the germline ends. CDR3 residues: CASSLRQLISGNTIYF. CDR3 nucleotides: TGTGCCAGCAGCCTGAGACAGCTGATCTCTGGAAACACCATATATTTT.

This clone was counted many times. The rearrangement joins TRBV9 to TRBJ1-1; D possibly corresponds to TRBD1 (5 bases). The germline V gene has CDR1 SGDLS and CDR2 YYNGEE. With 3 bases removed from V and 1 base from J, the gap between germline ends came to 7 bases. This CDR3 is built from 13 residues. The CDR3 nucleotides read TGTGCCAGCAGCGGCCAGGGGAACACTGAAGCTTTCTTT. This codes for CASSGQGNTEAFF.

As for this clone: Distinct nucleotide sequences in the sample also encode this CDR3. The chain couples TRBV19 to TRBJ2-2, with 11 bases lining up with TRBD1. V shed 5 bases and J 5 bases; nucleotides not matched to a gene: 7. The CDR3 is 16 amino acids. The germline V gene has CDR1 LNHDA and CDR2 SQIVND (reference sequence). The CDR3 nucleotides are TGTGCCAGTAGTTCGGGACAGGGGGTTGGAACCGGGGAGCTGTTTTTT. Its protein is CASSSGQGVGTGELFF.

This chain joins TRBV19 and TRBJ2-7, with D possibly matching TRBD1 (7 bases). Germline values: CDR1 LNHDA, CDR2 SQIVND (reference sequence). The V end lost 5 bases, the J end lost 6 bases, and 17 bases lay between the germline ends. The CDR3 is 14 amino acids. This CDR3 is CASSVGQGGAEQYF. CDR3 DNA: TGTGCCAGTAGTGTCGGGCAGGGGGGCGCCGAGCAGTACTTC.

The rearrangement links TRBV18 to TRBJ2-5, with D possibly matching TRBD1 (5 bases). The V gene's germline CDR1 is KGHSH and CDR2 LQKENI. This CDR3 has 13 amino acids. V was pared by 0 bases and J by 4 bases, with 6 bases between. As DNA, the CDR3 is TGTGCCAGCTCACCACCCCAGGGAGAGACCCAGTACTTC. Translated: CASSPPQGETQYF.

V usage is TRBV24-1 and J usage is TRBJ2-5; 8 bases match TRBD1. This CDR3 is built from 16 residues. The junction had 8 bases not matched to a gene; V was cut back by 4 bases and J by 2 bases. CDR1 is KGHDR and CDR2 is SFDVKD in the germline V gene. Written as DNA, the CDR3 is TGTGCCACCAGTGAGCCTGACAGGGGCAGACAAGAGACCCAGTACTTC. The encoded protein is CATSEPDRGRQETQYF.